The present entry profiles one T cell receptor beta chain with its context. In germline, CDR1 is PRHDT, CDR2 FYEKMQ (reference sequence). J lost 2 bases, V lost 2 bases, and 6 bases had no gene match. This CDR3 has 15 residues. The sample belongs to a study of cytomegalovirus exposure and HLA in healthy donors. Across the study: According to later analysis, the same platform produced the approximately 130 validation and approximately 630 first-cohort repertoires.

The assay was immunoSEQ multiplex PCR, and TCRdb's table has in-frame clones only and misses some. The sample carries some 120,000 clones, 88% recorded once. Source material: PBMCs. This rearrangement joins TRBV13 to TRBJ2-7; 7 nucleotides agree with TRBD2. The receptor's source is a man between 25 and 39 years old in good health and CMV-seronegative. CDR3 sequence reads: CASSLIRGGAYEQYF. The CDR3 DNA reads TGTGCCAGCAGCTTAATCCGGGGAGGGGCCTACGAGCAGTACTTC.